The next 17 T cell receptor beta chains were all read from a single sample in a study of metastatic and nonmetastatic thyroid tumors. Patients underwent thyroid surgery, and none had received any treatment before it. MiXCR re-clonotyped the PCR reads for TCRdb. The repertoire holds around 28,000 clones, 10% to 15% seen once, with around 5% in the top ten. The specimen was blood. The receptors were sampled from a female donor with papillary thyroid cancer or a benign thyroid nodule (not recorded which). Some clones in this sample may be carry-over from other donors' samples.

The chain carries TRBV30 and TRBJ1-5; D gene unclear. The CDR3 spans 14 residues. V was trimmed by 7 bases and J by 5 bases, leaving 18 bases between them. The germline CDR1 and CDR2 sequences are GTSNPN and SVGIG (reference sequence). Here the CDR3 DNA reads TGTGCCTCGTGCGAAGGGATGGAGTATCAGCCCCAGCATTTT. Its protein is CASCEGMEYQPQHF. Looking up the rest from reference TRBV30 and TRBJ1-5 gives the full variable domain: SQTIHQWPATLVQPVGSPLSLECTVEGTSNPNLYWYRQAAGRGLQLLFYSVGIGQISSEVPQNLSASRPQDRQFILSSKKLLLSDSGFYLCASCEGMEYQPQHFGDGTRLSIL.

This clone was detected many times. This chain connects TRBV28 to TRBJ2-7; TRBD2 matches at 8 bases. The CDR3 is 15 amino acids. Germline V gene sequence: CDR1 MDHEN, CDR2 SYDVKM. V lost 6 bases to trimming and J lost 0 bases; unmatched junction nucleotides: 7. The DNA of the CDR3 is TGTGCCAGCAGCGGACTAGCCAGGAGCTCCTACGAGCAGTACTTC. It specifies CASSGLARSSYEQYF. The full variable domain, completed using reference TRBV28 and TRBJ2-7, is DVKVTQSSRYLVKRTGEKVFLECVQDMDHENMFWYRQDPGLGLRLIYFSYDVKMKEKGDIPEGYSVSREKKERFSLILESASTNQTSMYLCASSGLARSSYEQYFGPGTRLTVT.

At least ten counts were recorded for this clone. The chain joins TRBV30 to TRBJ1-1; TRBD1 might be the D (5 bases). The CDR3 loop spans 11 amino acids. V was shortened by 7 bases and J by 1 base, with 7 bases between the two germline ends. The germline gives CDR1 GTSNPN, CDR2 SVGIG (reference sequence). The CDR3 sequence: CASDRNTEAFF. In nucleotides, the CDR3 is TGTGCCTCTGACAGGAACACTGAAGCTTTCTTT. Full variable domain (remainder filled in from reference TRBV30 and TRBJ1-1): SQTIHQWPATLVQPVGSPLSLECTVEGTSNPNLYWYRQAAGRGLQLLFYSVGIGQISSEVPQNLSASRPQDRQFILSSKKLLLSDSGFYLCASDRNTEAFFGQGTRLTVV.

This CDR3 reads CASSWGQCNTEAFF. In nucleotides, the CDR3 is TGTGCCAGCAGTTGGGGACAGTGTAACACTGAAGCTTTCTTT. The chain uses TRBV6-1 and TRBJ1-1, with 7 bases identical to TRBD1. Germline V gene sequence: CDR1 MNHNS, CDR2 SASEGT. The CDR3 spans 14 residues. Trimming cost V 5 bases and J 2 bases; bases outside gene matches: 5.

This clone came up many times. The chain employs TRBV27 and TRBJ2-5, with D perhaps given as TRBD1 or TRBD2 (5 bases each). V lost 6 bases and J lost 1, with 9 bases in between. This CDR3 comprises 13 residues. Germline values: CDR1 MNHEY, CDR2 SMNVEV (reference sequence). The CDR3 nucleotides are TGTGCCAGCAGCGGGACCACCCAAGAGACCCAGTACTTC. Translated: CASSGTTQETQYF.

In its sample, this clone ranks as medium-sized. The J gene is TRBJ2-7, the V gene TRBV19; tentative D call: TRBD2 (6 bases). The CDR3 sequence is 15 residues long. The germline CDR1 and CDR2 sequences are LNHDA and SQIVND (reference sequence). The ends were cut back, 3 bases at V and 5 bases at J, with 17 bases in the middle. Here the CDR3 reads CASSILTSNFDEQYF. The CDR3 coding sequence is TGTGCCAGTAGTATCCTGACTAGTAATTTCGACGAGCAGTACTTC.

In this sample, this clone is medium-sized. J is TRBJ2-2 and V is TRBV7-8; D uncertain. CDR3 length: 14 residues. Germline lookup yields CDR1 SGHVS and CDR2 FQNEAQ. V lost 3 bases and J lost 4, with 9 bases in between. Written as DNA, the CDR3 is TGTGCCAGCAGCTTGTTGGTTAGCACCGGGGAGCTGTTTTTT. Its translation is CASSLLVSTGELFF.

This clone was detected ten times or more. The chain couples TRBV7-2 to TRBJ2-7; TRBD2 matches at 7 bases. Losses at the gene ends were 5 bases for V and 7 bases for J; bases not matched to a gene: 17. The CDR3 is 16 amino acids. Germline V gene data show CDR1 as SGHTA and CDR2 as FQGNSA. The CDR3 here is CASSPPREDPSGEQYF. CDR3 in DNA: TGTGCCAGCAGCCCCCCCCGGGAGGACCCCTCAGGGGAGCAGTACTTC.

The chain links TRBV6-1 to TRBJ2-7; 9 bases align to TRBD2. J lost 3 bases, V lost 5 bases, and 5 bases had no gene match. The CDR3 length is 14 residues. Germline values: CDR1 MNHNS, CDR2 SASEGT. The CDR3 spells CASSILAGSYEQYF. CDR3 DNA sequence: TGTGCCAGCAGTATCCTAGCGGGAAGCTACGAGCAGTACTTC.

There are a few counts of this clone. This chain links TRBV6-1 with TRBJ2-4, with D tentatively TRBD1 (6 bases). The V end lost 8 bases, the J end lost 4 bases, and 21 bases lay between the germline ends. Germline V gene sequence: CDR1 MNHNS, CDR2 SASEGT. This CDR3 spans 16 amino acids. As DNA, the CDR3 is TGTGCCAGCTCTCGACACTGGGGGCCACAAAAAAACATTCAGTACTTC. Translated: CASSRHWGPQKNIQYF.

In its sample, this clone ranks as medium-sized (0.01 to 0.1%). The chain is built from TRBV5-1 and TRBJ1-6; weak D call: TRBD1 (5 bases). The CDR3 contains 14 residues. V was clipped by 1 base and J by 10 bases, with 12 bases between them. Germline lookup yields CDR1 SGHRS and CDR2 YFSETQ. CDR3: CASSLYDSGSPLHF. CDR3 nucleotides: TGCGCCAGCAGCTTGTACGACAGTGGGTCACCCCTCCACTTT.

This clone is classed as medium-sized. The V and J genes are TRBV20-1 and TRBJ2-7; 8 bases are shared with TRBD2. In germline, CDR1 is DFQATT, CDR2 SNEGSKA (reference sequence). Unmatched junction bases numbered 12, after V lost 5 bases and J lost 0 bases. This CDR3 is built from 16 residues. The CDR3 sequence is CSARTSGGTYSYEQYF. Written as DNA, the CDR3 is TGCAGTGCTCGTACTAGCGGAGGAACTTACTCCTACGAGCAGTACTTC.

This clone was detected many times. This sequence joins TRBV4-2 and TRBJ2-3; 7 bases align to TRBD2. The junction had 12 bases not matched to a gene; V was cut back by 0 bases and J by 6 bases. Germline assignment: CDR1 LGHNA and CDR2 YNFKEQ. This CDR3 region has 17 residues. CDR3 nucleotide sequence: TGTGCCAGCAGCCAAGAAAATAGCGGGCTACTGGGGGATACGCAGTATTTT. Amino acids: CASSQENSGLLGDTQYF.

This clone was detected ten times or more. The chain joins TRBV6-1 to TRBJ2-1, with 10 bases identical to TRBD1. Germline assignment: CDR1 MNHNS and CDR2 SASEGT. The CDR3 consists of 13 residues. Trimming cost V 8 bases and J 7 bases; bases outside gene matches: 5. For the CDR3, the DNA is TGTGCCAGCTCCGGGACAGGGGTGAATGAGCAGTTCTTC. Amino acid sequence: CASSGTGVNEQFF.

Many counts were recorded for this clone. V is TRBV7-9 and J is TRBJ1-2; 9 bases map to TRBD1. V lost 5 bases, J lost 8 bases, and 6 bases stayed unmatched. This CDR3 is built from 13 residues. In germline, CDR1 is SEHNR, CDR2 FQNEAQ (reference sequence). This CDR3 is CASSGRDREGYTF. CDR3 coding DNA: TGTGCCAGCAGCGGCCGGGACAGGGAGGGCTACACCTTC.

Regarding this clone: One junction end disagrees with the germline gene, perhaps due to a read error. The V call is TRBV6-2 or TRBV6-3, the J call TRBJ2-6, with 7 nucleotides matching TRBD2. The V gene's germline CDR1 is MNHEY and CDR2 SVGEGT. This CDR3 comprises 14 residues. DNA for the CDR3: TGTGTCAGCACCATGAGCGGGGCCCCCAACGTCCTGACTTTC. Protein product: CVSTMSGAPNVLTF.

This clone was seen repeatedly, ten times or more. The sample holds other DNA sequences that translate to the same CDR3. J is TRBJ1-5 and V is TRBV6-1; a possible D gene is TRBD1 (6 bases). Germline values: CDR1 MNHNS, CDR2 SASEGT. CDR3 length: 16 amino acids. The germline V and J ends were trimmed by 0 bases and 3 bases, with 12 bases remaining between them. CDR3 nucleotides: TGTGCCAGCAGTGAAGCACGGGGGACAATCAATCAGCCCCAGCATTTT. Protein product: CASSEARGTINQPQHF.